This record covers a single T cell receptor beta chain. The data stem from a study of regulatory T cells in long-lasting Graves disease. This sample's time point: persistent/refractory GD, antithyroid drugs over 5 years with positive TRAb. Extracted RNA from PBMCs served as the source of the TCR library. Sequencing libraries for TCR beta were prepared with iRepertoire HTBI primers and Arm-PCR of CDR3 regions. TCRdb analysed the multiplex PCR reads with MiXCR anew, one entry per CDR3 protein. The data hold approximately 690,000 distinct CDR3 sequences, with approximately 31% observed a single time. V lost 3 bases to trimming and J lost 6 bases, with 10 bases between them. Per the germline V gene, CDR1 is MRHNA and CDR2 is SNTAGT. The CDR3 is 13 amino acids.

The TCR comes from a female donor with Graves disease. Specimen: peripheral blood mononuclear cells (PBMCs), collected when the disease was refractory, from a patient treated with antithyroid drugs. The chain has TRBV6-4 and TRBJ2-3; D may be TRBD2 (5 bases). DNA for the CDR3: TGTGCCAGCAGTGAGGAGGCCCTGGATACGCAGTATTTT. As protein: CASSEEALDTQYF.